The 20 T cell receptor beta chains reported below all come from one sample, sequenced in a study of blood T cell repertoires in COVID-19. Sequencing was performed with immunoSEQ multiplex PCR; in TCRdb, only in-frame clones are kept and a portion is missing. The sample has 200,000 to 250,000 clones, about 89% seen once. Sequenced input: PBMCs or T cells enriched from blood (not recorded which). These TCRs come from a woman aged 30 to 39 who had recovered from COVID-19.

This clone was detected a few times. The chain recombines TRBV30 with TRBJ2-2; perhaps TRBD2 as D (6 bases). In germline, CDR1 is GTSNPN, CDR2 SVGIG (reference sequence). V was pared by 7 bases and J by 4 bases, with 22 bases between. CDR3 length: 16 residues. CDR3 bases: TGTGCCTTCCAATTCGCCTCCGGGAGAGCCACCGGGGAGCTGTTTTTT. This translates into CAFQFASGRATGELFF.

This clone was picked up a small number of times. The V call is TRBV6-5, the J call TRBJ1-5, with D unresolved. V was clipped by 10 bases and J by 6 bases, with 16 bases between them. Germline V gene sequence: CDR1 MNHEY, CDR2 SVGAGI. The CDR3 loop spans 13 amino acids. The CDR3 nucleotides read TGTGCCACCGTACACGGCGAGGGTCAGCCCCAGCATTTT. It translates to CATVHGEGQPQHF.

V and J are TRBV29-1 and TRBJ2-5; unclear D gene. V was pared by 4 bases and J by 2 bases, with 8 bases between. CDR1 is SQVTM and CDR2 is ANQGSEA in the germline V gene. This CDR3 spans 12 amino acids. CDR3 amino acids: CSVAVSQETQYF. CDR3 nucleotides: TGCAGCGTTGCTGTATCGCAAGAGACCCAGTACTTC.

The V and J genes are TRBV7-6 and TRBJ1-5; possible D gene TRBD1, 5 bases. Germline CDR1 and CDR2: SGHVS and FNYEAQ. V was clipped by 3 bases and J by 6 bases, with 9 bases between them. This CDR3 spans 13 amino acids. The CDR3 region has the DNA TGTGCCAGCAGCTTGACAGAAGTTCAGCCCCAGCATTTT. Translating gives CASSLTEVQPQHF.

This clone was counted once. The rearrangement uses TRBV5-6 and TRBJ2-5; 10 nucleotides line up with TRBD2. Unmatched junction bases numbered 13, after V lost 3 bases and J lost 2 bases. Germline V CDR1 and CDR2: SGHDT, YYEEEE. CDR3 length: 18 amino acids. This CDR3 is CASSSYAGTSATQETQYF. The CDR3 nucleotides read TGTGCCAGCAGCTCTTACGCCGGGACTAGCGCCACACAAGAGACCCAGTACTTC.

The V gene is TRBV7-9, the J gene TRBJ2-3, with TRBD2 matching over 8 bases. This CDR3 is 19 amino acids long. V shed 0 bases and J 1 base; nucleotides not matched to a gene: 12. CDR1 is SEHNR, CDR2 FQNEAQ, per germline (reference sequence). This CDR3 is CASSLARGLAGGRTDTQYF. CDR3 sequence (DNA): TGTGCCAGCAGCTTAGCACGAGGGCTAGCGGGTGGACGCACAGATACGCAGTATTTT.

Written as DNA, the CDR3 is TGTGCCATCAGCCCAGGCTACGAGCAGTACTTC. This codes for CAISPGYEQYF. The chain is built from TRBV10-3 and TRBJ2-7; D not certain. V was clipped by 6 bases and J by 3 bases, with 6 bases between them. CDR1 and CDR2 (germline): ENHRY, SYGVKD. This CDR3 has 11 residues.

The chain couples TRBV28 to TRBJ2-2, with 7 nucleotides matching TRBD1. The trim removed 2 bases at V and 5 bases at J, leaving 2 bases unmatched. The CDR3 consists of 14 residues. CDR1 MDHEN and CDR2 SYDVKM come from the germline V gene. The CDR3 loop is CASSLIQGTGELFF. Written as DNA, the CDR3 is TGTGCCAGCAGTTTAATACAGGGGACCGGGGAGCTGTTTTTT.

The chain couples TRBV4-3 to TRBJ2-1, with D tentatively TRBD1 (6 bases). Germline V gives CDR1 LGHNA, CDR2 YSLEER. Trimming took 1 base from V and 4 from J, leaving 17 bases between them. CDR3 length equals 17 residues. As DNA, the CDR3 is TGCGCCAGCAGCCAAGTGCCGGCAGGACAGATATACAATGAGCAGTTCTTC. Residues: CASSQVPAGQIYNEQFF.

The rearrangement uses TRBV11-1 and TRBJ1-1, with D tentatively TRBD1 (5 bases). The CDR3 has 16 residues. Germline V gene lookup returns CDR1 SGHAT and CDR2 FQDESV (reference sequence). V dropped 2 bases and J dropped 1 base, with 14 bases sitting between them. The CDR3 coding sequence is TGTGCCAGCAGCTTATATGTTGGAGGGACGAACACTGAAGCTTTCTTT. Amino acid sequence: CASSLYVGGTNTEAFF. The whole variable domain, remainder taken from reference TRBV11-1 and TRBJ1-1, is EAEVAQSPRYKITEKSQAVAFWCDPISGHATLYWYRQILGQGPELLVQFQDESVVDDSQLPKDRFSAERLKGVDSTLKIQPAELGDSAMYLCASSLYVGGTNTEAFFGQGTRLTVV.

This clone was counted a single time. The chain has TRBV24-1 and TRBJ1-2, with D maybe TRBD1 (6 bases). In germline, CDR1 is KGHDR, CDR2 SFDVKD. V lost 1 base to trimming and J lost 8 bases, with 10 bases between them. The CDR3 runs to 13 residues. The CDR3 is CATSDFAGDGYTF. CDR3 in DNA: TGTGCCACCAGTGATTTCGCAGGGGACGGCTACACCTTC.

This chain joins TRBV30 and TRBJ2-2; TRBD1 matches at 9 bases. Losses at the gene ends were 3 bases for V and 0 bases for J; bases not matched to a gene: 8. The CDR3 spans 17 residues. The germline CDR1 and CDR2 sequences are GTSNPN and SVGIG (reference sequence). CDR3 sequence: CAWRKDRGRANTGELFF. CDR3 coding DNA: TGTGCCTGGAGAAAGGACAGGGGTAGGGCGAACACCGGGGAGCTGTTTTTT.

The J gene is TRBJ1-1, the V gene TRBV29-1; 10 bases map to TRBD1. CDR1 and CDR2 (germline): SQVTM, ANQGSEA. The CDR3 loop spans 13 amino acids. V was pared by 5 bases and J by 7 bases, with 7 bases of the junction left unmatched. Written as DNA, the CDR3 is TGCAGCGTTTGCCGGGACAGGGGAAGTGAAGCTTTCTTT. Its translation: CSVCRDRGSEAFF.

The CDR3 region is CASSLDSILSGANVLTF. For the CDR3, the DNA is TGTGCCAGCAGCTTGGACAGTATCCTCTCTGGGGCCAACGTCCTGACTTTC. This chain connects TRBV5-6 to TRBJ2-6; D is ambiguous. Germline V gene lookup returns CDR1 SGHDT and CDR2 YYEEEE. The ends were cut back, 0 bases at V and 0 bases at J, with 10 bases in the middle. This CDR3 is built from 17 residues.

The V call is TRBV20-1, the J call TRBJ2-1; 13 bases are shared with TRBD2. From germline, CDR1 is DFQATT and CDR2 SNEGSKA (reference sequence). The V gene end was trimmed by 3 bases and the J gene end by 8 bases; junction bases not matched to a gene: 7. This CDR3 region has 15 residues. CDR3 loop: CSASSGLAGVYEQFF. The CDR3 DNA reads TGCAGTGCTAGTTCAGGACTAGCGGGAGTCTATGAGCAGTTCTTC.

This sequence joins TRBV4-2 and TRBJ2-7; 13 bases fit TRBD2. Germline loops: CDR1 LGHNA, CDR2 YNFKEQ. CDR3 length: 15 residues. J lost 3 bases, V lost 4 bases, and 3 bases had no gene match. CDR3 sequence (DNA): TGTGCCAGCAGCCTGCGACTAGCGGGAGGCTACGAGCAGTACTTC. It is translated as CASSLRLAGGYEQYF.

DNA for the CDR3: TGTGCCATCAGTGAGTCGAGAAGGGACAGGTTTTCAGATACGCAGTATTTT. Translation gives CAISESRRDRFSDTQYF. The chain couples TRBV10-3 to TRBJ2-3, with 8 nucleotides matching TRBD1. Trimming removed 0 bases from V and 4 bases from J; junction bases left unmatched: 9. The germline V gene encodes CDR1 ENHRY and CDR2 SYGVKD. There are 17 residues in the CDR3.

The rearrangement joins TRBV3-1 (or the pseudogene TRBV3-2) to TRBJ1-2; D is possibly TRBD1 (5 bases). Germline V CDR1 and CDR2: LGHDT, YNNKEL (reference sequence). V was shortened by 4 bases and J by 1 base, with 19 bases between the two germline ends. This CDR3 region has 17 residues. CDR3 sequence reads: CASSPPALMGGNYGYTF. The CDR3 DNA reads TGTGCCAGCAGCCCGCCAGCCCTAATGGGGGGTAACTATGGCTACACCTTC.

The chain links TRBV27 to TRBJ2-7; perhaps TRBD2 as D (6 bases). V lost 4 bases to trimming and J lost 2 bases, with 9 bases between them. This CDR3 is built from 13 residues. Germline lookup yields CDR1 MNHEY and CDR2 SMNVEV (reference sequence). CDR3 nucleotide sequence: TGTGCCAGCAGTTCGGGACTGGCCTACGAGCAGTACTTC. Its translation is CASSSGLAYEQYF.

The chain joins TRBV18 to TRBJ2-7; maybe TRBD2 (5 bases). There are 16 residues in the CDR3. V shed 3 bases and J shed 5 bases, with 20 bases lying between them. CDR1 and CDR2 from the germline V gene are KGHSH and LQKENI. This CDR3 reads CASSPGLLLSTNEQYF. CDR3 nucleotides: TGTGCCAGCTCACCCGGACTTCTCCTTTCCACCAACGAGCAGTACTTC.